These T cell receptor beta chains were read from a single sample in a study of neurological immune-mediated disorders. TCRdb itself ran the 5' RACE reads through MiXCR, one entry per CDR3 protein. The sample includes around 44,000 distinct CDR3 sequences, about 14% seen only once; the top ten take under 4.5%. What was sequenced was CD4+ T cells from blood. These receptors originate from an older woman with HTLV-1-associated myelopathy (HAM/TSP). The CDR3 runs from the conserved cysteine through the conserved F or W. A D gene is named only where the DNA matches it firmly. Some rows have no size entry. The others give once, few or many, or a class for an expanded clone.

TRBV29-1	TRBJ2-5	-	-	CSAVTPSGETQYF	TGTAGCGCCGTGACACCCTCGGGAGAGACCCAGTACTTC
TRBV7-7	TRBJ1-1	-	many	CASSLVAGGNTEAFF	TGTGCTAGCAGCTTAGTTGCCGGGGGGAACACTGAAGCTTTCTTT
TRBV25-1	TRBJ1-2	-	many	CASSESGEGVKGYTF	TGTGCCAGCAGTGAAAGCGGCGAGGGGGTGAAAGGCTACACCTTC
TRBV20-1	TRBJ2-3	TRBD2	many	CSASYSGGPSTDTQYF	TGCAGTGCTAGCTATAGCGGGGGACCTAGCACAGATACGCAGTATTTT
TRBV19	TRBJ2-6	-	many	CASRDSTSSGANVLTF	TGTGCCAGTAGAGATTCCACGAGCTCTGGGGCCAACGTCCTGACTTTC
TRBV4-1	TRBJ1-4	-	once	CASNPDGATNEKLFF	TGCGCCAGCAACCCGGACGGGGCAACTAATGAAAAACTGTTTTTT
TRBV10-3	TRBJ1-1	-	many	CATHEQVGFEAFF	TGTGCCACGCACGAACAGGTAGGATTTGAAGCTTTCTTT
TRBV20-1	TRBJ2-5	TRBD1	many	CSATPSGQGVEETQYF	TGCAGTGCAACTCCCTCAGGACAGGGGGTTGAAGAGACCCAGTACTTC
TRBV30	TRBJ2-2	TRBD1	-	CAWDRERTGELFF	TGTGCCTGGGACAGGGAACGTACCGGGGAGCTGTTTTTT
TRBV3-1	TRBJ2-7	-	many	CASRPAEGEQYF	TGTGCCAGCAGACCTGCCGAAGGAGAGCAGTACTTC
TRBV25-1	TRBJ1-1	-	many	CASSRPGWTEAFF	TGTGCCAGCAGCCGGCCCGGGTGGACTGAAGCTTTCTTT
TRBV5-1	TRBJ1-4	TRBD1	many	CASSLEGQGTEKLFF	TGCGCCAGCAGCTTGGAGGGACAGGGTACAGAAAAACTGTTTTTT
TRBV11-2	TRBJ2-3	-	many	CASSPWRRGGDTQYF	TGTGCCAGCAGCCCGTGGCGCAGGGGTGGAGATACGCAGTATTTT
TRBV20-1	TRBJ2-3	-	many	CRASRGGAAQGTDTQYF	TGCAGAGCTAGTAGGGGGGGGGCCGCGCAAGGCACAGATACGCAGTATTTT
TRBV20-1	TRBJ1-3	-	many	CSARLPAGHGNTIYF	TGCAGTGCTAGACTCCCTGCGGGGCATGGAAACACCATATATTTT
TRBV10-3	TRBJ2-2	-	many	CAISVRADNGELFF	TGTGCCATCAGTGTAAGGGCTGACAACGGGGAGCTGTTTTTT
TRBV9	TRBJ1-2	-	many	CASSLHPRDNYGYTF	TGTGCCAGCAGCCTCCACCCCAGGGACAACTATGGCTACACCTTC
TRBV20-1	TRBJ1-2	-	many	CSAGGQNPNYGYTF	TGCAGTGCTGGTGGACAGAACCCTAACTATGGCTACACCTTC
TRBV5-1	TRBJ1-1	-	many	CASSLRAATEAFF	TGCGCCAGCAGCTTGAGGGCAGCCACTGAAGCTTTCTTT
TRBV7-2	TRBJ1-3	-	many	CASSLDGRTGNTIYF	TGTGCCAGCAGCTTGGACGGACGTACTGGAAACACCATATATTTT
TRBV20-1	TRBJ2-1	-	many	CSARDAKDSAYNEQFF	TGCAGTGCTAGAGACGCCAAGGACAGTGCCTACAATGAGCAGTTCTTC
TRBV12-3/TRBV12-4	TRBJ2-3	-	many	CASSPRGVRDTQYF	TGTGCCAGCAGCCCGCGAGGAGTCAGAGATACGCAGTATTTT
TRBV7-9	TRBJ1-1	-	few	CASSPERVRYTEAFF	TGTGCCAGCAGCCCCGAGAGAGTGAGATACACTGAAGCTTTCTTT